This is a list of T cell receptor beta chains from one sample in a study of control samples from healthy donors and cancer patients. Data came from immunoSEQ multiplex PCR; TCRdb stores just in-frame clones and leaves some out. The data contain some 130,000 clones, 92% of them singletons. Material: blood. These receptors originate from a woman aged 45-65 years in good health. The CDR3 runs from the conserved cysteine through the conserved F or W. Expanded clones are given a class, and other clones once, few, many or no size at all.

CDR3 protein: CASSPDRDFYGYTF
clone size: .
V gene: TRBV7-2

CDR3 protein: CASRLGGTSGITGELFF
clone size: .
V gene: TRBV10-2

CDR3 protein: CASSQPTGDYEQYF
clone size: once
V gene: TRBV18

CDR3 protein: CASSLEYGQDYGYTF
clone size: .
V gene: TRBV7-6

CDR3 protein: CASSLRQGSGLRGQYF
clone size: .
V gene: TRBV5-6

CDR3 protein: CASSLVDNTEAFF
clone size: .
V gene: TRBV7-9

CDR3 protein: CASSVGGRAHQPQHF
clone size: .
V gene: TRBV28

CDR3 protein: CASSLGTGGQTYEQYF
clone size: .
V gene: TRBV7-9

CDR3 protein: CASSFDIGGETQYF
clone size: .
V gene: TRBV7-9

CDR3 protein: CASSQGPSNEKLFF
clone size: .
V gene: TRBV4-1

CDR3 protein: CSVGQERNYGYTF
clone size: .
V gene: TRBV29-1

CDR3 protein: CSVLRASTDTQYF
clone size: .
V gene: TRBV29-1

CDR3 protein: CASSINSFGANSEAFF
clone size: .
V gene: TRBV5-1

CDR3 protein: CASSRHDRWSTEAFF
clone size: .
V gene: TRBV3-1/TRBV3-2

CDR3 protein: CASSPWWGADSSYNEQFF
clone size: once
V gene: TRBV4-1

CDR3 protein: CASSGGRALTEAFF
clone size: .
V gene: TRBV5-1

CDR3 protein: CASWNSGSSGELFF
clone size: .
V gene: TRBV28

CDR3 protein: CASSATGSSGNTIYF
clone size: .
V gene: TRBV6-2/TRBV6-3

CDR3 protein: CSVEDVGGRGTQYF
clone size: .
V gene: TRBV29-1

CDR3 protein: CASSPDRDGGYTF
clone size: .
V gene: TRBV18

CDR3 protein: CASSQGAWDTQYF
clone size: .
V gene: TRBV6-1

CDR3 protein: CASSQGFGETQYF
clone size: .
V gene: TRBV14

CDR3 protein: CASSVVTAGGTDTQYF
clone size: .
V gene: TRBV9

CDR3 protein: CASTQTALTPLHF
clone size: .
V gene: TRBV27

CDR3 protein: CASSLGGAEAFF
clone size: .
V gene: TRBV28

CDR3 protein: CASSIEGVRQVNSGANVLTF
clone size: once
V gene: TRBV19

CDR3 protein: CASSPGNRGGASGANVLTF
clone size: .
V gene: TRBV5-6